Below, 19 T cell receptor beta chains from the same sample are listed, as sequenced in a study of blood T cell repertoires in COVID-19. The repertoire was sequenced with immunoSEQ multiplex PCR; TCRdb's copy has only in-frame clones and lacks some. Of around 79,000 clones in the sample, 65% to 90% were seen once. Specimen: peripheral blood. These receptors originate from a woman in her fifties or sixties with acute or convalescent COVID-19.

J is TRBJ2-4 and V is TRBV6-5; the match to TRBD1 covers 11 bases. CDR1 is MNHEY, CDR2 SVGAGI, per germline. The V segment lost 5 bases and the J segment 8 bases; nucleotides outside the gene matches: 8. CDR3 length: 15 residues. The CDR3 DNA sequence: TGTGCCAGCAGTCGACCGGACAGGGGGCGAGACATTCAGTACTTC. Amino acid sequence: CASSRPDRGRDIQYF.

The chain joins TRBV9 to TRBJ2-3; D may be TRBD2 (7 bases). V lost 3 bases to trimming and J lost 0 bases, with 26 bases between them. This CDR3 is 20 amino acids long. The germline gives CDR1 SGDLS, CDR2 YYNGEE. For the CDR3, the DNA is TGTGCCAGCAGCGCCGCCACTCCAACAGGGACTACCCCTAGCACAGATACGCAGTATTTT. Its protein is CASSAATPTGTTPSTDTQYF.

V usage is TRBV13 and J usage is TRBJ2-3; D gene unclear. CDR1 and CDR2 from the germline V gene are PRHDT and FYEKMQ (reference sequence). The CDR3 loop spans 14 amino acids. Deletions cut 5 bases from V and 5 bases from J, with 14 bases between. CDR3 region: CASSPTSRRDTQYF. The CDR3 nucleotides are TGTGCCAGCAGCCCGACCTCTAGGCGAGATACGCAGTATTTT.

This chain uses TRBV5-1 with TRBJ2-3, with TRBD2 identical over 9 bases. The germline CDR1 and CDR2 sequences are SGHRS and YFSETQ. V shed 0 bases, J shed 4 bases, and the junction held 6 bases outside the gene matches. CDR3 length equals 16 residues. The CDR3 nucleotides are TGCGCCAGCAGCTTGGCCGGGCGGGGGGGCCCAGATACGCAGTATTTT. Amino acid sequence: CASSLAGRGGPDTQYF.

The rearrangement joins TRBV7-9 to TRBJ1-1; 10 positions agree with TRBD1. The CDR3 has 16 residues. V trimming: 3 bases; J trimming: 1 base; junction bases outside the gene matches: 5. Germline-derived CDR1 and CDR2 are SEHNR and FQNEAQ (reference sequence). CDR3 protein: CASSLGQGRENTEAFF. In DNA, the CDR3 is TGTGCCAGCAGCTTGGGACAGGGGCGTGAGAACACTGAAGCTTTCTTT.

This clone was counted a single time. This chain joins TRBV6-1 and TRBJ2-7, with D tentatively TRBD2 (5 bases). Between the trimmed V and J ends, which lost 3 bases and 5 bases, there was a span of 29 bases. This CDR3 spans 19 amino acids. CDR1 and CDR2 from the germline V gene are MNHNS and SASEGT. The CDR3 sequence: CASSDFGGIRQTITDEQYF. As DNA, the CDR3 is TGTGCCAGCAGTGATTTCGGAGGAATCAGGCAAACAATAACAGACGAGCAGTACTTC.

This rearrangement joins TRBV10-3 to TRBJ1-2; tentatively, D is TRBD1 (5 bases). The germline CDR1 and CDR2 sequences are ENHRY and SYGVKD. V was trimmed by 4 bases and J by 2 bases, leaving 11 bases between them. The CDR3 spans 14 residues. The CDR3 region is CAISGGDGNYGYTF. CDR3 bases: TGTGCCATCAGTGGCGGGGACGGGAACTATGGCTACACCTTC.

The gene calls are TRBV19 and TRBJ2-7, with D uncertain. Trimming stripped 3 bases from V and 5 bases from J, with 8 bases between. Germline V gene sequence: CDR1 LNHDA, CDR2 SQIVND (reference sequence). CDR3 size: 12 residues. Here the CDR3 reads CASSMIGDEQYF. The CDR3, as DNA: TGTGCCAGTAGTATGATAGGAGACGAGCAGTACTTC.

The CDR3 nucleotides are TGTGCCAGTAAAATAGACCCTAGCTCCTACGAGCAGTACTTC. Translated, it gives CASKIDPSSYEQYF. This chain uses TRBV19 with TRBJ2-7; D remains unclear. Germline loops: CDR1 LNHDA, CDR2 SQIVND (reference sequence). The CDR3 totals 14 residues. Trimming shortened V by 7 bases and J by 0 bases, and 13 bases separated the two germline ends. Supplemented by reference TRBV19 and TRBJ2-7, the full variable domain reads DGGITQSPKYLFRKEGQNVTLSCEQNLNHDAMYWYRQDPGQGLRLIYYSQIVNDFQKGDIAEGYSVSREKKESFPLTVTSAQKNPTAFYLCASKIDPSSYEQYFGPGTRLTVT.

The V call is TRBV2, the J call TRBJ1-1; 10 bases are shared with TRBD1. CDR1 and CDR2 from the germline V gene are SNHLY and FYNNEI. This CDR3 is built from 20 residues. V lost 7 bases, J lost 4 bases, and 24 bases stayed unmatched. CDR3 DNA: TGTGCCAGCAAGTTTCCGGGACAGGGGCAAGTTGTGGGAGAAAGCACTGAAGCTTTCTTT. It translates to CASKFPGQGQVVGESTEAFF.

The chain employs TRBV11-2 and TRBJ2-1; 9 nucleotides match TRBD1. Germline V gene lookup returns CDR1 SGHAT and CDR2 FQNNGV. This CDR3 is built from 13 residues. Trimming at V came to 5 bases and at J to 13 bases, leaving 9 bases not matched to a gene. CDR3 protein: CASSPHTGQGQFF. CDR3 coding DNA: TGTGCCAGCAGCCCTCACACGGGACAGGGACAGTTCTTC.

This chain uses TRBV10-3 with TRBJ2-1; 12 bases are shared with TRBD2. The V segment lost 0 bases and the J segment 7 bases; nucleotides outside the gene matches: 1. The CDR3 consists of 15 residues. CDR1 is ENHRY and CDR2 is SYGVKD in the germline V gene. The CDR3 DNA is TGTGCCATCAGTGAGTCGACTAGCGGGGGAAATGAGCAGTTCTTC. Its translation is CAISESTSGGNEQFF.

The chain uses TRBV7-6 and TRBJ1-1; TRBD1 agrees at 7 bases. The CDR3 consists of 13 residues. Per the germline V gene, CDR1 is SGHVS and CDR2 is FNYEAQ. Trimming removed 5 bases from V and 8 bases from J; junction bases left unmatched: 8. CDR3 amino acids: CASSPGTASEAFF. The CDR3 DNA follows: TGTGCCAGCAGCCCCGGGACAGCCTCCGAAGCTTTCTTT.

The chain recombines TRBV29-1 with TRBJ2-2, with 11 bases matching TRBD1. CDR1 SQVTM and CDR2 ANQGSEA come from the germline V gene. The CDR3 contains 15 residues. V lost 2 bases to trimming and J lost 4 bases; unmatched junction nucleotides: 3. The CDR3 is CSVEYGTGGTGELFF. The DNA of the CDR3 is TGCAGCGTTGAATATGGGACAGGGGGCACCGGGGAGCTGTTTTTT.

The chain recombines TRBV7-8 with TRBJ1-5, with no clear D. Germline V gene data show CDR1 as SGHVS and CDR2 as FQNEAQ. The V gene lost 5 bases and the J gene lost 6 bases, with 17 bases spanning the gap. The CDR3 is 15 amino acids. CDR3 region: CASSPTIGAGQPQHF. As DNA, the CDR3 is TGTGCCAGCAGCCCCACTATTGGCGCGGGTCAGCCCCAGCATTTT.

The rearrangement links TRBV19 to TRBJ1-6; possible D gene TRBD1, 6 bases. The CDR3 has 16 amino acids. In germline, CDR1 is LNHDA, CDR2 SQIVND (reference sequence). V shed 1 base and J shed 9 bases, with 16 bases lying between them. CDR3 DNA sequence: TGTGCCAGTAGTATAGTCGGCCCGGGAGGGGGTTCACCCCTCCACTTT. It encodes CASSIVGPGGGSPLHF. The variable domain in full, completed from reference TRBV19 and TRBJ1-6, reads DGGITQSPKYLFRKEGQNVTLSCEQNLNHDAMYWYRQDPGQGLRLIYYSQIVNDFQKGDIAEGYSVSREKKESFPLTVTSAQKNPTAFYLCASSIVGPGGGSPLHFGNGTRLTVT.

The chain couples TRBV29-1 to TRBJ1-5, with D perhaps TRBD1 (6 bases). The V gene's germline CDR1 is SQVTM and CDR2 ANQGSEA. The CDR3 is made up of 11 amino acids. Here the CDR3 DNA reads TGCAACGGGGACACCAATCAGCCCCAGCATTTT. Amino acids: CNGDTNQPQHF.

The chain uses TRBV27 and TRBJ2-2; perhaps TRBD1 as D (5 bases). The CDR3 runs to 14 residues. Germline values: CDR1 MNHEY, CDR2 SMNVEV (reference sequence). Trimming pared 5 bases from V and 5 bases from J, leaving 12 bases between. This CDR3 is CASSALRGTGELFF. CDR3 in DNA: TGTGCCAGCAGTGCTCTTAGGGGAACCGGGGAGCTGTTTTTT.

This chain joins TRBV11-1 and TRBJ2-5; D call uncertain. The CDR3 runs to 11 residues. Trimming stripped 4 bases from V and 5 bases from J, with 5 bases between. Germline V CDR1 and CDR2: SGHAT, FQDESV (reference sequence). CDR3 in amino acids: CASSSRETQYF. The CDR3 DNA sequence: TGTGCCAGCAGCTCCCGGGAGACCCAGTACTTC.